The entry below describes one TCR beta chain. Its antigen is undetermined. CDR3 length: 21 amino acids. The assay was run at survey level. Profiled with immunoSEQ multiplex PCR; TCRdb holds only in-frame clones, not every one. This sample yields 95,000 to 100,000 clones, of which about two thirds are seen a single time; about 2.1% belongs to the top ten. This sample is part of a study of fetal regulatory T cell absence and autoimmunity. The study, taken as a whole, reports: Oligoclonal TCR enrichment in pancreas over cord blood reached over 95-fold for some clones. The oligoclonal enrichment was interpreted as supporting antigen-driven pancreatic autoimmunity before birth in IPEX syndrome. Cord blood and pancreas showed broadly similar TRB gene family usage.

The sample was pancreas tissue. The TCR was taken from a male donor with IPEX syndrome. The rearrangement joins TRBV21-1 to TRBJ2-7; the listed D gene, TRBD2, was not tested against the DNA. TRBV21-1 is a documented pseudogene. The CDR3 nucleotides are TGTGCCAGCTACCCTCCGGTTGAGGGGGCTACTAGCGGGGGCAGCTCCTACGAGCAGTACTTC. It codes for CASYPPVEGATSGGSSYEQYF.